The clone carrying this TCR beta chain was seen only once. The data belong to a study of blood T cell repertoires in COVID-19. At the level of the study: Sources were T cells, B-cell-depleted T cells, or PBMCs; the material itself was cDNA or gDNA.

The study assigned cohorts using participant-reported clinical history. All recovered Cohort 3 donors got two negative PCRs, got clearance, or saw symptom resolution. In the authors' methods: Amplification of reference gene primers provided the estimated nucleated cell counts. Clones were read by immunoSEQ multiplex PCR, and TCRdb kept only the in-frame ones, dropping some. V and J calls plus clone size are reproduced from that table; the DNA served to infer D and trimming. The table lists about 320,000 clones, 87% of them singletons. CDR1 and CDR2 (germline): SEHNR, FQNEAQ (reference sequence). V lost 7 bases, J lost 8 bases, and 7 bases stayed unmatched. This CDR3 has 13 residues.

This sequence was found in a woman in her 30s who had recovered from COVID-19. The sample comprised PBMCs or T cells enriched from blood (not recorded which). This chain links TRBV7-9 with TRBJ1-2, with 10 positions matching TRBD1. CDR3 nucleotides: TGTGCCAGCACCGCGGGACAGGGGTACGGCTACACCTTC. Translating gives CASTAGQGYGYTF.